This TCR beta chain was obtained from a study of T cell repertoires in cytomegalovirus infection. The V and J ends lost 2 bases and 0 bases respectively, with 10 bases between them. This CDR3 comprises 15 residues. The germline V gene has CDR1 MNHNY and CDR2 SVGAGI (reference sequence). One entry per CDR3 protein results from TCRdb running MiXCR on the reads. Here the sample spans some 940,000 distinct CDR3 sequences, approximately 31% being singletons. About this clonotype itself: What it binds is unknown.

Study results and caveats: The cumulative frequency of public TCR beta families distinguished individuals who carried CMV together with the relevant HLA.

This specimen consisted of cultured CD8+ T cells from PBMCs, obtained from culture after CMV antigen stimulation. The chain recombines TRBV6-6 with TRBJ2-5; D is undetermined. This clonotype originated in a human donor in good health (CMV status not recorded). Some clones in this sample may be carry-over from other donors' samples. DNA for the CDR3: TGTGCCAGCAGTTACAGGAGAGGATACCAAGAGACCCAGTACTTC. As protein: CASSYRRGYQETQYF.